The 6 T cell receptor beta chains in this list originate from one sample, sequenced in a study of persistence of HIV-infected CD4 T cells. This was the immunoSEQ version 4 assay in survey mode. The method was immunoSEQ multiplex PCR; TCRdb's version includes in-frame clones alone and lacks a portion of them. This table holds some 58,000 clones, roughly 77% found once. Cells were stimulated with overlapping HIV-1 Gag 15-mer peptides. CD40L-negative CD69-negative CD45RO-high memory CD4+ T cells were sorted as populations depleted of antigen-responding cells. Antigen specificity for these receptors is unknown. The source material was CD4+ T cells sorted from PBMCs after roughly 20-hour stimulation, sampled from a patient who received antiretroviral therapy. The receptors were sampled from an adult man with HIV who was CMV-seropositive.

The V gene is TRBV18, the J gene TRBJ2-3, with 7 bases aligning to TRBD2. CDR3 size: 16 residues. Per the germline V gene, CDR1 is KGHSH and CDR2 is LQKENI. V lost 3 bases and J lost 0; bases outside the gene matches: 6. CDR3 bases: TGTGCCAGCTCACCTTTCAGCGGGGACAGCACAGATACGCAGTATTTT. This sequence encodes CASSPFSGDSTDTQYF.

The chain joins TRBV29-1 to TRBJ1-2; 9 nucleotides line up with TRBD1. V lost 6 bases, J lost 7 bases, and 12 bases stayed unmatched. The CDR3 consists of 14 residues. Germline CDR1 and CDR2: SQVTM and ANQGSEA. CDR3 nucleotide sequence: TGCAGCGTCGCGACAGGGGGGGTAGTCCGTGGCTACACCTTC. It specifies CSVATGGVVRGYTF. Variable domain in full (rest from reference TRBV29-1 and TRBJ1-2): SAVISQKPSRDICQRGTSLTIQCQVDSQVTMMFWYRQQPGQSLTLIATANQGSEATYESGFVIDKFPISRPNLTFSTLTVSNMSPEDSSIYLCSVATGGVVRGYTFGSGTRLTVV.

V gene TRBV7-2 combines with J gene TRBJ1-3, with D tentatively TRBD1 (5 bases). V dropped 4 bases and J dropped 2 bases, with 6 bases sitting between them. In germline, CDR1 is SGHTA, CDR2 FQGNSA. The CDR3 runs 13 residues. The CDR3 loop reads CASSSTAGNTIYF. In DNA, the CDR3 is TGTGCCAGCAGCTCGACAGCTGGAAACACCATATATTTT.

The chain is built from TRBV19 and TRBJ2-2; 7 positions agree with TRBD1. The CDR3 length is 16 residues. Germline lookup yields CDR1 LNHDA and CDR2 SQIVND (reference sequence). V lost 6 bases, J lost 1 base, and 8 bases stayed unmatched. The CDR3 region is CASSADRDRNTGELFF. The DNA of the CDR3 is TGTGCCAGTAGCGCCGACCGGGACAGGAACACCGGGGAGCTGTTTTTT.

This clone was observed a few times. This chain uses TRBV5-1 with TRBJ2-5; 10 nucleotides match TRBD1. V lost 4 bases to trimming and J lost 1 base; unmatched junction nucleotides: 4. Germline loops: CDR1 SGHRS, CDR2 YFSETQ. The CDR3 sequence is 15 residues long. CDR3: CASSLGQGGQETQYF. The CDR3 coding sequence is TGCGCCAGCAGCCTAGGACAGGGGGGCCAAGAGACCCAGTACTTC.

This clone appeared once. The chain has TRBV6-6 and TRBJ1-1; D ambiguous. The germline V gene encodes CDR1 MNHNY and CDR2 SVGAGI (reference sequence). This CDR3 is built from 12 residues. V lost 6 bases to trimming and J lost 10 bases, with 15 bases between them. The CDR3 DNA is TGTGCCAGCAGGTCCGACACGGTAAGAGCTTTCTTT. Amino acid sequence: CASRSDTVRAFF.